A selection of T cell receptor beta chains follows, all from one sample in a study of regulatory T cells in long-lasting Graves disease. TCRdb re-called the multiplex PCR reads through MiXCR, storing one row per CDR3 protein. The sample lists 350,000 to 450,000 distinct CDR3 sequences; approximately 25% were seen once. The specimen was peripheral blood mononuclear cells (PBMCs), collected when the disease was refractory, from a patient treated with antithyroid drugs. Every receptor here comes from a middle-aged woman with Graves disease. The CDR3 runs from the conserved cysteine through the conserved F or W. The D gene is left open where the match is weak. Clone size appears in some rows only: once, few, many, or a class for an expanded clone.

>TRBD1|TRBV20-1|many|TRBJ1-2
CSAPDRLNDGYTF
TGCAGTGCTCCGGACAGGCTGAATGATGGCTACACCTTC
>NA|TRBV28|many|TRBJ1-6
CASRTSDVNNSPLHF
TGTGCCAGCAGGACTTCGGACGTTAATAATTCACCCCTCCACTTT
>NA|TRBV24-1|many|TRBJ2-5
CATSDFGGGSETQYF
TGTGCCACCAGTGATTTTGGAGGGGGCTCGGAGACCCAGTACTTC
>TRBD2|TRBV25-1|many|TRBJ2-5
CASRGGRGETQYF
TGTGCCAGCAGGGGCGGGAGGGGAGAGACCCAGTACTTC
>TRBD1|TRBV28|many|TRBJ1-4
CASSQGGAGEGKLFF
TGTGCCAGCAGCCAGGGGGGGGCAGGAGAGGGAAAACTGTTTTTT
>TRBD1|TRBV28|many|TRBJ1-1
CASSRRTGDTEAFF
TGTGCCAGCAGTAGAAGGACAGGGGACACTGAAGCTTTCTTT
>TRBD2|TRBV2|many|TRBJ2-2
CASSVSSGGSGELFF
TGTGCCAGCAGCGTTTCTAGCGGGGGATCCGGGGAGCTGTTTTTT
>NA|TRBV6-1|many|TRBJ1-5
CASSRRNNQPQHF
TGTGCCAGCAGTAGACGGAACAATCAGCCCCAGCATTTT
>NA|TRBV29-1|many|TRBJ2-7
CSVAGYEQYF
TGCAGCGTCGCGGGGTACGAGCAGTACTTC
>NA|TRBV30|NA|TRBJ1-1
CAWNPQLNTEAFF
TGTGCCTGGAACCCGCAGTTGAACACTGAAGCTTTCTTT
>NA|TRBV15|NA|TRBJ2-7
CATSRSRLGGIFMDEQYF
TGTGCCACCAGCCGATCCCGTCTTGGGGGAATTTTTATGGACGAGCAGTACTTC
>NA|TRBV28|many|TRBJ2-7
CASSFDRRGYYEQYF
TGTGCCAGCAGTTTCGATCGGAGGGGCTACTACGAGCAGTACTTC
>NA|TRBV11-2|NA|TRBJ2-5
CATGGLGGWETQYF
TGTGCCACCGGAGGTTTAGGGGGGTGGGAGACCCAGTACTTC
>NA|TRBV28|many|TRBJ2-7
CASSSFWSLTETYEQYF
TGTGCCAGCAGTTCCTTTTGGTCGTTGACAGAGACCTACGAGCAGTACTTC